The 5 T cell receptor beta chains below were found in one sample sequenced in a study of blood T cells in healthy people across ages. A second PCR of about 7 to 12 cycles used a sample-barcoded 5' primer and a J-beta primer mix. MiXCR was run by TCRdb on the 5' RACE reads, yielding one entry per CDR3 protein. The table shows 700,000 to 850,000 distinct CDR3 sequences, with around half occurring only once. Specimen: blood. These receptors were obtained from a man older than 75 in good health.

In this sample, this clonotype turned up a few times. V gene TRBV15 combines with J gene TRBJ2-7, with D possibly matching TRBD1 (5 bases). The CDR3 totals 15 residues. Trimming stripped 1 base from V and 2 bases from J, with 12 bases between. The germline V gene encodes CDR1 LNHNV and CDR2 YYDKDF (reference sequence). The CDR3 sequence: CATSRAPQATYEQYF. The CDR3 bases are TGTGCCACCAGCAGAGCCCCACAGGCTACCTACGAGCAGTACTTC.

This clonotype was detected only once. V is TRBV12-3 or TRBV12-4 and J is TRBJ2-7; weak D call: TRBD1 (5 bases). The CDR3 is 13 amino acids. The V and J ends lost 6 bases and 7 bases respectively, with 16 bases between them. CDR3 loop: CASRGQGPGEQYF. The CDR3 DNA is TGTGCCAGCAGGGGGCAGGGCCCCGGGGAGCAGTACTTC.

This clonotype was counted only a few times. The chain employs TRBV9 and TRBJ2-1; 8 nucleotides line up with TRBD2. CDR3 length: 16 residues. J gave up 4 bases and V 4 bases, and 10 bases lay outside the gene matches. CDR1 is SGDLS, CDR2 YYNGEE, per germline. CDR3 nucleotides: TGTGCCAGCAGCTACCGTCTAGCGGGCCAATACAATGAGCAGTTCTTC. Protein product: CASSYRLAGQYNEQFF.

There are many counts of this clonotype. The CDR3, as DNA: TGTGCCAGCAGCTCTGAGGCCGCCCAGGAGAGATACGCGTATTTT. Protein product: CASSSEAAQERYAYF. V and J are TRBV7-9 and TRBJ2-3; D gene unclear. The germline V gene encodes CDR1 SEHNR and CDR2 FQNEAQ (reference sequence). The V and J ends lost 4 bases and 14 bases respectively, with 25 bases between them. The CDR3 is 15 amino acids. Full variable domain (missing parts from reference TRBV7-9 and TRBJ2-3): DTGVSQNPRHKITKRGQNVTFRCDPISEHNRLYWYRQTLGQGPEFLTYFQNEAQLEKSRLLSDRFSAERPKGSFSTLEIQRTEQGDSAMYLCASSSEAAQERYAYFGPGTRLTVL.

The chain is built from TRBV3-1 and TRBJ2-4, with 10 bases aligning to TRBD2. The J call is doubtful: the DNA matches TRBJ2-7 better. There are 15 residues in the CDR3. Germline CDR1 and CDR2: LGHDT and YNNKEL (reference sequence). The CDR3 DNA sequence: TGTGCCAGCAGCCTATGGACTAGCGGTTCCTACGAGCAGTACTTC. Its protein product is CASSLWTSGSYEQYF.